The entry below describes one T cell receptor (beta chain). This clonotype was observed at least ten times. It has no known antigen specificity. There are no base qualities to consult, and no much larger clone falls within one base. V is reduced by 5 bases and J by 1 base, leaving a spacing of 7 bases between them. From cysteine to phenylalanine, the CDR3 is 13 amino acids long. Only the CDR3 region is kept as DNA, spanning 39 bases read in frame from base 1. The data originate from a study of identical twins (dated by TCRdb to the mid-2010s). Some background on the complete study: To test whether fetal clonotypes persist, this study deep-sequenced TCR alpha and beta repertoires from monozygotic twins, from unrelated adults of various ages, and from cord blood. To rule out contamination, the twin experiments were replicated at different times with different library preparation protocols.

The library was generated by 5' RACE. Instrument used: Illumina HiSeq 2000. Template switching added a universal primer binding site, and the final cDNA carried a unique molecular identifier that allowed TCR cDNA molecules to be counted accurately. Specific primers in the conserved constant-segment region were used to synthesize first-strand cDNA for the TCR alpha and beta chains. To control for contamination, every cDNA library carried two barcodes: a SMART-Mk sample barcode plus Illumina barcodes. TruSeq adapter sequences along with Illumina sample barcodes were introduced in two successive PCR steps. Sequencing of the TCR alpha and beta cDNA libraries was done on the Illumina HiSeq platform using custom primers. Turning to the authors' computational methods: MiGEC processed the raw reads to extract unique molecular identifiers, while MiXCR was used to determine the CDR3 positions. For each individual, recombination models were inferred using an EM algorithm with the repgenHMM and IGoR tools. The analysis of shared clonotypes was done with the tcR package in R, with sharing normalized by the product of cloneset sizes. Out-of-frame nonproductive sequences were analyzed to study raw recombination free of thymic and clonal selection effects. TCRdb ran its own pipeline on the public reads, namely fastp trimming at Q25 and MiXCR clone calling, and kept in-frame beta chains. Each CDR3 protein gets just one entry, which takes the most common genes and DNA from the rows behind it. TCRdb, rather than the study authors, made the V and J calls. For this sample the table gives 200,000 to 250,000 distinct CDR3 sequences, of which 5.5% to 8% were detected only once. The biggest ten clones account for roughly 3.6% of the sample.

Points the paper makes about the study in general: Fewer insertions were carried by abundant cord blood beta clonotypes, a similar but weaker trend appeared in young adult naive repertoires, and no such trend appeared in memory repertoires. Because the same donors could not be followed over many years, conclusions were based on cross-sectional statistical analysis. In monozygotic twins, out-of-frame TCR alpha sharing was systematically underestimated by recombination models, although the models agreed with sharing between unrelated individuals. Invariant T cells such as MAIT and iNKT could partly confound zero-insertion analyses, although diverse VJ usage argued against such confounding for most clonotypes. The excess sharing between twins in beta out-of-frame sequences was weaker because fewer shared sequences reduced the signal-to-noise ratio. Compared with coincidental sharing between unrelated individuals, out-of-frame TCR alpha sequences shared between twins had an excess of sequences with low generation probability.

All donors were healthy Caucasians. Three pairs of female monozygotic twins, all aged roughly 18 to 29 years, were included in the twin cohort. Miltenyi CD45RO+ enrichment and human naive T-cell isolation kits were used to isolate memory (CD45RO+) and naive T cells from PBMC. In addition, the sample was reused for a study of yellow fever vaccine responses in identical twins. As described in the second report: According to the authors, the vaccine-induced T cell response in identical twins seemed to be partly convergent and partly specific to each individual. In identical twins, the study followed T cell clones that responded to the vaccine with precision.

The sequence derives from a woman under 30 in good health. Material: memory (CD45RO+) T cells sorted from blood. This specimen's cell subset or site label, per the study, means: CD45RO+ enriched T cells. The rearranged chain carries TRBV12-3 or TRBV12-4 and TRBJ2-3, with no confident D gene call. This receptor carries the CDR3 CASSQYRTDTQYF. The DNA sequence follows: TGTGCCAGCAGTCAATATCGCACAGATACGCAGTATTTT.